The subject of this entry is one T cell receptor (beta chain). Antigen unknown. Documented time point: recipient sample about 28 days before transplant, after cytoreduction. Samples: about 28 days before transplant, then days 30, 100 and 180 after. The data were taken from a study of T cell clonotyping in hematopoietic cell transplantation. Study-level points and caveats: At the given depth, recipient repertoires were over 95% de novo clonotypes. Broader posttransplant TCR repertoire diversity was predicted by graft donor and pretransplant recipient Inverse Simpson Index values.

TCRdb keeps only in-frame clones here, not all; method: immunoSEQ multiplex PCR. The profile shows approximately 41,000 clones, 85% of them singletons. The sequence came from a man aged 55 to 70 with acute myeloid leukemia. Some clones in this sample may be carry-over from other donors' samples. Here the sequenced sample was peripheral blood mononuclear cells, taken before stem cell transplant.

The CDR3 sequence is CASDNRYTEAFF. The CDR3 DNA is TGTGCCAGCGACAACCGTTACACTGAAGCTTTCTTT. The gene calls are TRBV19 and TRBJ1-1; no clear D. The germline gives CDR1 LNHDA, CDR2 SQIVND (reference sequence). CDR3 length equals 12 residues. The V end lost 9 bases, the J end lost 3 bases, and 11 bases lay between the germline ends. Full variable domain (rest looked up from reference TRBV19 and TRBJ1-1): DGGITQSPKYLFRKEGQNVTLSCEQNLNHDAMYWYRQDPGQGLRLIYYSQIVNDFQKGDIAEGYSVSREKKESFPLTVTSAQKNPTAFYLCASDNRYTEAFFGQGTRLTVV.